What follows are 17 T cell receptor beta chains derived from one specimen sequenced in a study of blood T cell repertoires in COVID-19. Method: immunoSEQ multiplex PCR; TCRdb's copy keeps in-frame clones and lacks some. The sample shows a few hundred thousand clones, roughly 84% of them seen only once. The sequencing input was PBMCs or T cells enriched from blood (not recorded which). The receptors stem from a man aged 50 to 60 who had recovered from COVID-19.

The rearrangement links TRBV29-1 to TRBJ2-7, with a weak D call TRBD2 (5 bases). V was clipped by 0 bases and J by 12 bases, with 18 bases between them. Looked up from germline, CDR1 is SQVTM and CDR2 is ANQGSEA. CDR3 length: 13 amino acids. The CDR3 region has the DNA TGCAGCGTTGAAGATCGGACCGGGGAAAGTACGTACTTC. It yields the protein CSVEDRTGESTYF.

The chain couples TRBV18 to TRBJ1-1; D is perhaps TRBD1 (5 bases). Trimming removed 3 bases at V and 3 bases at J, with 11 bases between. Germline CDR1 is KGHSH and CDR2 is LQKENI. CDR3 size: 14 residues. The CDR3 DNA reads as TGTGCCAGCTCACCCCAACGACAGTACACTGAAGCTTTCTTT. Translating it yields CASSPQRQYTEAFF.

The chain employs TRBV15 and TRBJ1-5; maybe TRBD1 (5 bases). This CDR3 is built from 16 residues. V was cut by 1 base and J by 1 base, with 11 bases left in between. Germline V gives CDR1 LNHNV, CDR2 YYDKDF (reference sequence). The CDR3 DNA reads as TGTGCCACCAGCAGAGTACCAGGGTCCAGCAATCAGCCCCAGCATTTT. Protein product: CATSRVPGSSNQPQHF. The whole variable domain, remainder taken from reference TRBV15 and TRBJ1-5, is DAMVIQNPRYQVTQFGKPVTLSCSQTLNHNVMYWYQQKSSQAPKLLFHYYDKDFNNEADTPDNFQSRRPNTSFCFLDIRSPGLGDTAMYLCATSRVPGSSNQPQHFGDGTRLSIL.

The chain uses TRBV5-1 and TRBJ1-6; D unresolved. Germline V gene lookup returns CDR1 SGHRS and CDR2 YFSETQ. CDR3 length: 15 residues. V lost 0 bases and J 13 bases, leaving 17 bases between the germline ends. CDR3 nucleotides: TGCGCCAGCAGCTTGGAAAGAAACCAGATTTCTCCCCTCCACTTT. Its translation: CASSLERNQISPLHF.

This rearrangement joins TRBV14 to TRBJ1-1, with 7 bases fitting TRBD1. Per the germline V gene, CDR1 is SGHDN and CDR2 is FVKESK. There are 14 residues in the CDR3. Trimming cost V 2 bases and J 9 bases; bases outside gene matches: 9. This CDR3 is CASSQWTGQAQAFF. The CDR3, as DNA: TGTGCCAGCAGCCAATGGACAGGTCAAGCGCAAGCTTTCTTT. The variable domain in full, completed from reference TRBV14 and TRBJ1-1, reads EAGVTQFPSHSVIEKGQTVTLRCDPISGHDNLYWYRRVMGKEIKFLLHFVKESKQDESGMPNNRFLAERTGGTYSTLKVQPAELEDSGVYFCASSQWTGQAQAFFGQGTRLTVV.

The J gene is TRBJ1-6, the V gene TRBV4-2; D gene ambiguous. This CDR3 is 13 amino acids long. V dropped 1 base and J dropped 8 bases, with 6 bases sitting between them. CDR1 LGHNA and CDR2 YNFKEQ come from the germline V gene. CDR3 amino acids: CASSQGSDSPLHF. In DNA form, the CDR3 reads TGTGCCAGCAGCCAAGGTTCAGATTCACCCCTCCACTTT.

This sequence joins TRBV7-2 and TRBJ1-2; TRBD1 matches at 11 bases. Trimming at V came to 0 bases and at J to 6 bases, leaving 9 bases not matched to a gene. This CDR3 comprises 17 residues. Germline CDR1 and CDR2: SGHTA and FQGNSA. CDR3 protein: CASSLALRTGGGNGYTF. The CDR3 bases are TGTGCCAGCAGCTTAGCGCTGAGGACAGGGGGCGGTAATGGCTACACCTTC. Full variable domain (remainder filled in from reference TRBV7-2 and TRBJ1-2): GAGVSQSPSNKVTEKGKDVELRCDPISGHTALYWYRQSLGQGLEFLIYFQGNSAPDKSGLPSDRFSAERTGGSVSTLTIQRTQQEDSAVYLCASSLALRTGGGNGYTFGSGTRLTVV.

This clone was recorded once. The chain is built from TRBV7-3 and TRBJ1-2, with D perhaps matching TRBD1 (5 bases). The CDR3 has 14 amino acids. V was cut by 3 bases and J by 2 bases, with 10 bases left in between. CDR1 is SGHTA and CDR2 is FQGTGA in the germline V gene. For the CDR3, the DNA is TGTGCCAGCAGCTTCGCCAGGGTGAACTATGGCTACACCTTC. Translating it yields CASSFARVNYGYTF.

The table lists this clone with many counts. This chain connects TRBV7-3 to TRBJ2-3; weak D call: TRBD2 (6 bases). Per the germline V gene, CDR1 is SGHTA and CDR2 is FQGTGA. This CDR3 region has 16 residues. The V end was cut by 4 bases, the J end by 2 bases, with 16 bases between. The CDR3 protein is CASSSQPGLNTDTQYF. For the CDR3, the DNA is TGTGCCAGCAGCTCACAGCCGGGACTCAACACAGATACGCAGTATTTT.

The CDR3 protein is CASSPQDRGLDTQYF. DNA for the CDR3: TGTGCCAGCTCACCTCAGGACAGGGGGCTAGATACGCAGTATTTT. The V gene is TRBV18, the J gene TRBJ2-3, with TRBD1 matching 11 bases. Per germline, CDR1 KGHSH and CDR2 LQKENI. V lost 3 bases and J lost 5; bases outside the gene matches: 4. The CDR3 length is 15 residues.

CDR3 protein: CASSYVGLKNIQYF. The CDR3 DNA reads TGTGCCAGCAGTTACGTTGGCCTCAAAAACATTCAGTACTTC. J is TRBJ2-4 and V is TRBV6-5; no reliable D call. V was cut by 2 bases and J by 3 bases, with 8 bases left in between. The CDR3 totals 14 residues. Per germline, CDR1 MNHEY and CDR2 SVGAGI.

This clone was seen just once. The CDR3 nucleotides are TGTGCCAGCACCCGGGAGACTGGCGGGGAGCTGTTTTTT. It specifies CASTRETGGELFF. The rearrangement links TRBV7-2 to TRBJ2-2; weak D call: TRBD2 (6 bases). V was cut by 7 bases and J by 7 bases, with 13 bases left in between. CDR1 is SGHTA and CDR2 is FQGNSA in the germline V gene. The CDR3 runs to 13 residues.

The chain couples TRBV7-3 to TRBJ2-3, with 10 bases that match TRBD2. J gave up 5 bases and V 5 bases, and 13 bases lay outside the gene matches. Germline V lookup: CDR1 SGHTA, CDR2 FQGTGA. This CDR3 is built from 17 residues. The CDR3 region is CASSQTSGVLPGDTQYF. The CDR3 DNA reads TGTGCCAGCAGCCAAACTAGCGGGGTACTTCCGGGAGATACGCAGTATTTT.

The genes are TRBV19 and TRBJ2-1; 7 nucleotides align to TRBD2. J was trimmed by 7 bases and V by 9 bases; bases with no gene match: 12. The CDR3 covers 14 residues. Germline-derived CDR1 and CDR2 are LNHDA and SQIVND (reference sequence). The CDR3 sequence: CARPRESRGNEQFF. The CDR3 nucleotides read TGTGCCAGACCGCGGGAGAGCCGGGGGAATGAGCAGTTCTTC.

V and J are TRBV5-4 and TRBJ1-1; D perhaps matches TRBD1 (5 bases). Looked up from germline, CDR1 is SGHNT and CDR2 is YYREEE (reference sequence). The ends were cut back, 0 bases at V and 4 bases at J, with 13 bases in the middle. The CDR3 sequence is 15 residues long. The CDR3 coding sequence is TGTGCCAGCAGCTTGGCGCAGACAGTTGGCACTGAAGCTTTCTTT. It translates to CASSLAQTVGTEAFF.

This clone was seen just once. This chain connects TRBV29-1 to TRBJ2-3; 7 nucleotides line up with TRBD2. The V gene end was trimmed by 3 bases and the J gene end by 1 base; junction bases not matched to a gene: 4. The CDR3 sequence is 14 residues long. The germline V gene has CDR1 SQVTM and CDR2 ANQGSEA. The chain's CDR3 is CSVDEGGRTDTQYF. The CDR3 nucleotides are TGCAGCGTTGACGAGGGAGGGCGCACAGATACGCAGTATTTT.

The chain links TRBV7-9 to TRBJ1-1; no firm D call. CDR1 is SEHNR and CDR2 is FQNEAQ in the germline V gene (reference sequence). Trimming pared 5 bases from V and 4 bases from J, leaving 17 bases between. The CDR3 consists of 15 residues. As DNA, the CDR3 is TGTGCCAGCAGCCCGCAGAACGGTGGGCGCACTGAAGCTTTCTTT. Translation gives CASSPQNGGRTEAFF.